This is a list of T cell receptor beta chains from one sample in a study of T cell responses to AZD1222 COVID-19 vaccine. Assay: immunoSEQ multiplex PCR; the TCRdb copy retains only in-frame clones and omits some. The sample records more than 95,000 clones, around nine tenths being singletons. Sample: peripheral blood, taken on day 0 of AZD1222 vaccination. The receptors derive from an adult in good health. CDR3s include the opening cysteine and the closing phenylalanine or tryptophan. D genes are given only for firm matches. Size tells how often a clone was seen (once, few, many) or the class of an expanded clone, and some rows leave it out.

d_gene,abundance,v_gene,CDR3aa
-,-,TRBV11-2,CASTRSTGQYF
-,few,TRBV7-9,CAGGSGGTEAFF
-,-,TRBV5-1,CASSPAGAPMVSSYNEQFF
TRBD1,-,TRBV10-3,CAANRGDNEQFF
-,-,TRBV5-1,CASSLAPQGGGEKLFF
-,-,TRBV6-5,CASSSSLGQATQYF
-,-,TRBV7-2,CASSASANQPQHF
-,once,TRBV6-2/TRBV6-3,CASSYDGNTEAFF
-,-,TRBV18,CASSQENYGYTF
-,-,TRBV6-6,CASSYRWGGTDTQYF